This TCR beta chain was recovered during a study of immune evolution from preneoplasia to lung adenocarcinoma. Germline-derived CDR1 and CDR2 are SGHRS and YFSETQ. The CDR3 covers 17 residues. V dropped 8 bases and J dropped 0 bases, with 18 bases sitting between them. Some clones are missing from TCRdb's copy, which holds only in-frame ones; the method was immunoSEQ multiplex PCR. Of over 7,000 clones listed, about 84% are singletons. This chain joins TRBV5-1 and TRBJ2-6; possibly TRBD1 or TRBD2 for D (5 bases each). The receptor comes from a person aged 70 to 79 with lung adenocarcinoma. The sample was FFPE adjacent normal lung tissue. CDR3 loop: CASPGPTFSSGANVLTF. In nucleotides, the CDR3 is TGCGCCAGTCCGGGACCCACCTTCTCCTCTGGGGCCAACGTCCTGACTTTC.